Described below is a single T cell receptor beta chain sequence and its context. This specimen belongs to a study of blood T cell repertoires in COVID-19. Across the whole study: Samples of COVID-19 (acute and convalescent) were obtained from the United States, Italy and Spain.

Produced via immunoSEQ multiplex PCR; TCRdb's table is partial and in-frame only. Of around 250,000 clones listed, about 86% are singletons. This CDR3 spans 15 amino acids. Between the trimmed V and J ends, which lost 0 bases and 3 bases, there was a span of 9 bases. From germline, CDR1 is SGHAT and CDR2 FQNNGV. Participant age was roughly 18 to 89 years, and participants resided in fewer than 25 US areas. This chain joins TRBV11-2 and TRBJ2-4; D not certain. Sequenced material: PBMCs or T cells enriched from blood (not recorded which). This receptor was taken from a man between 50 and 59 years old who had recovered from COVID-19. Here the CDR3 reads CASSLDQAYKNIQYF. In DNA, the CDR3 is TGTGCCAGCAGCTTAGATCAGGCTTACAAAAACATTCAGTACTTC.